What follows are 11 T cell receptor beta chains derived from one specimen sequenced in a study of shared clonotypes between healthy human individuals. Terminally differentiated effector memory CD45RA+ cells were excluded by CCR7 positive selection of CD45RO-negative cells. Some clones are missing from TCRdb's copy, which holds only in-frame ones; the method was immunoSEQ multiplex PCR. Of some 2,100,000 clones listed, about 92% were seen once; the top ten hold roughly 1.7%. What was sequenced was naive CD8+ T cells from PBMCs. These receptors all come from a man aged 18 to 30 in good health. Some clones in this sample may be carry-over from other donors' samples.

V and J are TRBV5-1 and TRBJ2-1; D ambiguous. The CDR3 length is 11 residues. V shed 6 bases and J shed 6 bases, with 7 bases lying between them. CDR1 and CDR2 (germline): SGHRS, YFSETQ. The CDR3 loop is CASNTPNEQFF. The CDR3 DNA reads TGCGCCAGCAATACCCCCAATGAGCAGTTCTTC.

The J gene is TRBJ2-1, the V gene TRBV13, with D maybe TRBD2 (6 bases). Trimming pared 5 bases from V and 0 bases from J, leaving 11 bases between. The CDR3 covers 15 residues. Per germline, CDR1 PRHDT and CDR2 FYEKMQ (reference sequence). The CDR3 is CASSISGYSYNEQFF. The CDR3 nucleotides are TGTGCCAGCAGCATTAGCGGCTACTCCTACAATGAGCAGTTCTTC.

The chain is built from TRBV19 and TRBJ1-1; 9 positions match TRBD1. The CDR3 length is 17 residues. V lost 6 bases, J lost 4 bases, and 15 bases stayed unmatched. CDR1 is LNHDA, CDR2 SQIVND, per germline (reference sequence). CDR3 in DNA: TGTGCCAGTAGGGACCTCTTGGGACAGGGTTTCACCACTGAAGCTTTCTTT. As protein: CASRDLLGQGFTTEAFF.

This chain links TRBV28 with TRBJ2-1; tentatively, D is TRBD2 (7 bases). Per the germline V gene, CDR1 is MDHEN and CDR2 is SYDVKM. Trimming left V 2 bases short and J 6 bases short, with 14 bases between. CDR3 length: 15 residues. The CDR3 spells CASSLLAVGGNEQFF. The CDR3 DNA is TGTGCCAGCAGTTTACTAGCGGTAGGGGGCAATGAGCAGTTCTTC.

V usage is TRBV2 and J usage is TRBJ1-5; TRBD1 is a possible D gene (5 bases). CDR3 size: 13 residues. V was clipped by 3 bases and J by 5 bases, with 8 bases between them. Germline V gene data show CDR1 as SNHLY and CDR2 as FYNNEI. CDR3 bases: TGTGCCAGCAGTGATGGGGGGTATCAGCCCCAGCATTTT. Translating it yields CASSDGGYQPQHF.

In the case of this clone: Different DNA sequences within this sample yield the same CDR3. The gene calls are TRBV4-3 and TRBJ1-1; D gene uncertain. The CDR3 totals 15 residues. V was cut by 0 bases and J by 0 bases, with 8 bases left in between. Germline-derived CDR1 and CDR2 are LGHNA and YSLEER. The CDR3 DNA is TGCGCCAGCAGCCAAGATCGAGGGATGAACACTGAAGCTTTCTTT. Its protein is CASSQDRGMNTEAFF.

The CDR3 reads CASSVGTSGETQYF. The CDR3 DNA is TGTGCCAGCAGCGTAGGTACTAGCGGGGAGACCCAGTACTTC. This rearrangement joins TRBV9 to TRBJ2-5; 9 nucleotides align to TRBD2. J gave up 5 bases and V 0 bases, and 2 bases lay outside the gene matches. The CDR3 extends over 14 amino acids. Per the germline V gene, CDR1 is SGDLS and CDR2 is YYNGEE.

The chain joins TRBV10-3 to TRBJ2-2; 14 positions match TRBD2. Trimming removed 4 bases from V and 3 bases from J; junction bases left unmatched: 7. Germline CDR1 ENHRY, CDR2 SYGVKD. CDR3 length: 18 amino acids. Here the CDR3 reads CAISVGLAGVVDTGELFF. The CDR3 DNA is TGTGCCATCAGTGTGGGACTAGCGGGAGTAGTTGACACCGGGGAGCTGTTTTTT.

The chain joins TRBV2 to TRBJ2-1, with 10 bases identical to TRBD2. Germline loops: CDR1 SNHLY, CDR2 FYNNEI. The CDR3 contains 15 residues. V was pared by 6 bases and J by 2 bases, with 4 bases of the junction left unmatched. The CDR3 is CASSLAGVTYNEQFF. The CDR3 nucleotides are TGTGCCAGCAGCCTAGCGGGAGTAACCTACAATGAGCAGTTCTTC.

V and J are TRBV19 and TRBJ1-1; possibly TRBD1 for D (5 bases). Trimming removed 3 bases at V and 5 bases at J, with 22 bases between. Germline V gives CDR1 LNHDA, CDR2 SQIVND (reference sequence). The CDR3 covers 17 residues. DNA for the CDR3: TGTGCCAGTAGTATTAGTAGGGACCTCGCGTTTATGACTGAAGCTTTCTTT. It codes for CASSISRDLAFMTEAFF.

V and J are TRBV7-8 and TRBJ2-1; 9 bases agree with TRBD2. Trimming cost V 5 bases and J 0 bases; bases outside gene matches: 11. Germline V gives CDR1 SGHVS, CDR2 FQNEAQ. The CDR3 totals 18 residues. The DNA of the CDR3 is TGTGCCAGCAGCCCGGGACTAGCCGCACTGCCCTCCTACAATGAGCAGTTCTTC. This codes for CASSPGLAALPSYNEQFF.